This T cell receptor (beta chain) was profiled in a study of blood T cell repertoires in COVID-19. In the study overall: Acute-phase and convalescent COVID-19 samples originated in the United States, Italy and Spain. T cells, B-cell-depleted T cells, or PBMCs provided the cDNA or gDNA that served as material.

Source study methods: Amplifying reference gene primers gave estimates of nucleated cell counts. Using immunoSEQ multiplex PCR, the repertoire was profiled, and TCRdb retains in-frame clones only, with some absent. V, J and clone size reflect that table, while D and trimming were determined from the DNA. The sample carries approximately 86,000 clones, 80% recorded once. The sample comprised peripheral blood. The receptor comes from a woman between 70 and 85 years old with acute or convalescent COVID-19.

CDR3 sequence (DNA): TGTGCCAGCTCACCCTCCGGGTCCCCCACAGATACGCAGTATTTT. This encodes CASSPSGSPTDTQYF. This rearrangement joins TRBV18 to TRBJ2-3, with D hard to call. The CDR3 is made up of 15 amino acids. The V gene lost 3 bases and the J gene lost 2 bases, with 12 bases spanning the gap. Germline CDR1 reads KGHSH; CDR2 reads LQKENI.